This TCR beta chain was identified during a study of cytomegalovirus exposure and HLA in healthy donors. For the study at large: The 90 to 150 validation repertoires used a platform that matched the one used for the approximately 610 first-cohort repertoires, as a later analysis reported.

Assay: immunoSEQ multiplex PCR; the TCRdb copy retains only in-frame clones and omits some. Of some 84,000 clones in the sample, more than 75% were seen once. Germline V gene sequence: CDR1 MDHEN, CDR2 SYDVKM. J gave up 7 bases and V 4 bases, and 13 bases lay outside the gene matches. CDR3 size: 17 residues. General study results and limits: Cytomegalovirus status, reportedly, was diagnosed with high specificity and sensitivity by the classifier.

A note on this clone: Antigen unknown.

The receptor was isolated from a man aged 25-45 years in good health and CMV-seronegative. The sample comprised PBMCs. The J gene is TRBJ1-5, the V gene TRBV28; 10 nucleotides align to TRBD1. CDR3 nucleotides: TGTGCCAGCAGTTGGCCGTCCCCCGGGACAGGGGTACAGCCCCAGCATTTT. Residues: CASSWPSPGTGVQPQHF.